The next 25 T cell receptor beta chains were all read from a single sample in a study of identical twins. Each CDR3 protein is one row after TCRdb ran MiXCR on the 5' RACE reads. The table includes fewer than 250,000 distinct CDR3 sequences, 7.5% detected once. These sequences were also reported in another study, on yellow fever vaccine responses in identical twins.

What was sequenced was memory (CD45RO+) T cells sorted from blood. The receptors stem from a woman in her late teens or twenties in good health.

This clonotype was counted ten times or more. CDR3 sequence (DNA): TGTGCCAGCAGCCCAGGACTAGCGGGAGCCGATACGCAGTATTTT. It specifies CASSPGLAGADTQYF. V and J are TRBV5-6 and TRBJ2-3; 13 bases line up with TRBD2. Trimming cost V 4 bases and J 6 bases; bases outside gene matches: 5. This CDR3 spans 15 amino acids. CDR1 and CDR2 from the germline V gene are SGHDT and YYEEEE.

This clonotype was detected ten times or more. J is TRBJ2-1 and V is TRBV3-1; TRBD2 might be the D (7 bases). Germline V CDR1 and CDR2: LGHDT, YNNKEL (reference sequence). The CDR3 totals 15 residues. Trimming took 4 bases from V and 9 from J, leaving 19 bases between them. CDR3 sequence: CASSLSGRGGGEQFF. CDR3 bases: TGTGCCAGCAGCCTATCGGGCAGGGGAGGGGGTGAGCAGTTCTTC.

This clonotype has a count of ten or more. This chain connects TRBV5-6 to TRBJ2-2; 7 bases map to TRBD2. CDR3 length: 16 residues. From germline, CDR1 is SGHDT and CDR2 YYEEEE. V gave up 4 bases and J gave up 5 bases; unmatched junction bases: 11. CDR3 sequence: CASSLKEGRVTGELFF. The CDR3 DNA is TGTGCCAGCAGCCTCAAGGAGGGGAGGGTTACCGGGGAGCTGTTTTTT. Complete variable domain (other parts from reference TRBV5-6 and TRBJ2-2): DAGVTQSPTHLIKTRGQQVTLRCSPKSGHDTVSWYQQALGQGPQFIFQYYEEEERQRGNFPDRFSGHQFPNYSSELNVNALLLGDSALYLCASSLKEGRVTGELFFGEGSRLTVL.

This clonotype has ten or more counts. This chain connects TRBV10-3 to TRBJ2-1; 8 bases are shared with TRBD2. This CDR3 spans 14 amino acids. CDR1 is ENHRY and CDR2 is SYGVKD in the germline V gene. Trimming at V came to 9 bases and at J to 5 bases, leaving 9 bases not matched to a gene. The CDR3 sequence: CAISGNSQNNEQFF. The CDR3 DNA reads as TGTGCCATTAGCGGGAACTCGCAAAACAATGAGCAGTTCTTC.

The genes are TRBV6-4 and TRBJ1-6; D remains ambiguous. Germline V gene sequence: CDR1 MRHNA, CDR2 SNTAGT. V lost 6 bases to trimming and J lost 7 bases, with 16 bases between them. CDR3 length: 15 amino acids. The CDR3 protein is CASRIVGSANSPLHF. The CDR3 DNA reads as TGTGCCAGCAGGATAGTGGGGTCCGCAAATTCACCCCTCCACTTT.

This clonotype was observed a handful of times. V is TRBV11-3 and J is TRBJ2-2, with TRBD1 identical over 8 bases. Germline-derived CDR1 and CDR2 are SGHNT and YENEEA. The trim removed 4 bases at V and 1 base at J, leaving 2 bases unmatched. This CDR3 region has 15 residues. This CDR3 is CASSSGTGNTGELFF. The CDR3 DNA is TGTGCCAGCAGCTCCGGGACAGGGAACACCGGGGAGCTGTTTTTT.

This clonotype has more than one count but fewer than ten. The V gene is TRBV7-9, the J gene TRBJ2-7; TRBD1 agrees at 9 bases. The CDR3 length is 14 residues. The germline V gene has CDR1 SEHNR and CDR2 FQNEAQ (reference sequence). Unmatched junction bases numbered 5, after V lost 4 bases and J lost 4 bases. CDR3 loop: CASSSRDREYEQYF. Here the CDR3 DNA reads TGTGCCAGCAGCTCCCGGGACAGGGAATACGAGCAGTACTTC.

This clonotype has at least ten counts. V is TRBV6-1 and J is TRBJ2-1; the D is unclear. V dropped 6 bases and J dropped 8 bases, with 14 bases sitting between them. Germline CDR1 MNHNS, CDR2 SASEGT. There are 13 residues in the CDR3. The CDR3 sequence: CASSTLISYEQFF. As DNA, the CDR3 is TGTGCCAGCAGCACACTAATTTCGTATGAGCAGTTCTTC.

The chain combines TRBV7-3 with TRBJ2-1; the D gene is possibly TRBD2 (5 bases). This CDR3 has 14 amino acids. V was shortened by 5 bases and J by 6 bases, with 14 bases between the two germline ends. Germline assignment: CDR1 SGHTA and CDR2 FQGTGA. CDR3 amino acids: CASSPTGDGNEQFF. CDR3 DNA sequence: TGTGCCAGCAGCCCGACCGGGGATGGCAATGAGCAGTTCTTC.

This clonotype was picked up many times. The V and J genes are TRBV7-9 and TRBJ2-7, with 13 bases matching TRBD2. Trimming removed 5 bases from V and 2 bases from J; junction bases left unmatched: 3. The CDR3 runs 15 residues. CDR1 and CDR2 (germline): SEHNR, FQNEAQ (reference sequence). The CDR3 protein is CASSVTSGGAYEQYF. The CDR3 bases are TGTGCCAGCAGCGTAACTAGCGGGGGGGCCTACGAGCAGTACTTC.

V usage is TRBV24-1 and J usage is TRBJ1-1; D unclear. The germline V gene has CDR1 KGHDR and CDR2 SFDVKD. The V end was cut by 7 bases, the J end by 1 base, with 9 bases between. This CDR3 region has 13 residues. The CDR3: CATSSVGNTEAFF. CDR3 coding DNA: TGTGCCACCAGCAGCGTCGGGAACACTGAAGCTTTCTTT.

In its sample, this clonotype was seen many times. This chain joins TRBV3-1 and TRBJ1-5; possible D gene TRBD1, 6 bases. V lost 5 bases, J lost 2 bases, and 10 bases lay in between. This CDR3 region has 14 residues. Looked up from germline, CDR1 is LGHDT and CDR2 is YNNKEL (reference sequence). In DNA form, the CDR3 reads TGTGCCAGCAGCTATTCAGGGGGCAATCAGCCCCAGCATTTT. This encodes CASSYSGGNQPQHF.

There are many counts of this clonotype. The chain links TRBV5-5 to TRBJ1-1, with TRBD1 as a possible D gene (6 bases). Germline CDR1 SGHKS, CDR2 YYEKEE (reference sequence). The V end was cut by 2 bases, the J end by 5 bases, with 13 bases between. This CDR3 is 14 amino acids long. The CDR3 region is CASSFESRGTEAFF. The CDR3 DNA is TGTGCCAGCAGCTTTGAATCTAGGGGGACTGAAGCTTTCTTT.

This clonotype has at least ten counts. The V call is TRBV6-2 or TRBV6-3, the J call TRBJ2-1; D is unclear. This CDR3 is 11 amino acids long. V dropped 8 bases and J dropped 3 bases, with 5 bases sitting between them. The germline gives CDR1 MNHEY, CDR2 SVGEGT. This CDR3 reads CASGDYNEQFF. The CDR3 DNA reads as TGTGCCAGCGGGGACTACAATGAGCAGTTCTTC.

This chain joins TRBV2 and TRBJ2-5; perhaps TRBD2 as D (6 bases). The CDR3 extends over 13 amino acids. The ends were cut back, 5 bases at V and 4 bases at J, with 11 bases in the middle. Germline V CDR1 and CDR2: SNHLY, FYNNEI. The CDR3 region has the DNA TGTGCCAGCAGTACATTGGGGGGAGAGACCCAGTACTTC. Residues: CASSTLGGETQYF. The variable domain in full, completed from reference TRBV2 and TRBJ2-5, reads EPEVTQTPSHQVTQMGQEVILRCVPISNHLYFYWYRQILGQKVEFLVSFYNNEISEKSEIFDDQFSVERPDGSNFTLKIRSTKLEDSAMYFCASSTLGGETQYFGPGTRLLVL.

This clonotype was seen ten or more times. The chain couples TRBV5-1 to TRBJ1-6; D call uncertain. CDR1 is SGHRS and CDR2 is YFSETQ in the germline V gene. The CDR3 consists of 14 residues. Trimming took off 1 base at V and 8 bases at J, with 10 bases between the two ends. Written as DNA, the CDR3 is TGCGCCAGCAGCTTGAATTCGATTGATTCACCCCTCCACTTT. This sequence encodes CASSLNSIDSPLHF.

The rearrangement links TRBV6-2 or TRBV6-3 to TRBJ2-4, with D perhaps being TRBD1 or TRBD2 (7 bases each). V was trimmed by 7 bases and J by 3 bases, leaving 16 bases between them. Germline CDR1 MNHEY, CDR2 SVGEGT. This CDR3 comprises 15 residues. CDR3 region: CASTNQGGSKNIQYF. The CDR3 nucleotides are TGTGCCAGCACTAACCAGGGGGGGAGCAAAAACATTCAGTACTTC.

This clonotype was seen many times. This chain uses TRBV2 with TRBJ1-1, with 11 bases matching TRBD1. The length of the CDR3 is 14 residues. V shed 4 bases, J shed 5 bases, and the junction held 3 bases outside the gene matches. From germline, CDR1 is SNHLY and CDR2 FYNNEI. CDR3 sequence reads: CASSGTGGTTEAFF. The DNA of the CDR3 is TGTGCCAGCAGTGGGACAGGGGGCACGACTGAAGCTTTCTTT.

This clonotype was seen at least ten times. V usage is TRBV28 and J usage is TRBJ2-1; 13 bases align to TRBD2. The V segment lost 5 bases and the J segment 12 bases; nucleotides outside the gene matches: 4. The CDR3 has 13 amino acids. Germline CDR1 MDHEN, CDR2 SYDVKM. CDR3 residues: CASSRGLAGWQFF. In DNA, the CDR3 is TGTGCCAGCAGTCGGGGACTAGCGGGATGGCAGTTCTTC. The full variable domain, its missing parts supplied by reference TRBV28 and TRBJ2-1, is DVKVTQSSRYLVKRTGEKVFLECVQDMDHENMFWYRQDPGLGLRLIYFSYDVKMKEKGDIPEGYSVSREKKERFSLILESASTNQTSMYLCASSRGLAGWQFFGPGTRLTVL.

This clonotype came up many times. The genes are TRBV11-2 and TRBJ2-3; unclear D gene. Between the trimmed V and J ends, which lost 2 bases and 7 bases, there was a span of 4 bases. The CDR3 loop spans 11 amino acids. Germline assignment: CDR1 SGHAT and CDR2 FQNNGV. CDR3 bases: TGTGCCAGCAGCTTACAACATACGCAGTATTTT. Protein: CASSLQHTQYF.

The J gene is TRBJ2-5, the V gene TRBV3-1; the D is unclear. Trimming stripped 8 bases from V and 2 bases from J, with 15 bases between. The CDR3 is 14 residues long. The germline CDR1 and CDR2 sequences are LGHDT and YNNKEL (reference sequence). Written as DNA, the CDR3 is TGTGCCAGCTCCCCTCAAACACAACAAGAGACCCAGTACTTC. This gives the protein CASSPQTQQETQYF.

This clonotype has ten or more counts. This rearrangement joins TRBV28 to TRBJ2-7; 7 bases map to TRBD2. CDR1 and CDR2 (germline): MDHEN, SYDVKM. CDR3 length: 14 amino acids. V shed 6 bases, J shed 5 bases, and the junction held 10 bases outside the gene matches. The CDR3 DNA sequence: TGTGCCAGCAGGCCACAGCGGGATATCAACGAGCAGTACTTC. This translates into CASRPQRDINEQYF.

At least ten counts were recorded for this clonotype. CDR3 in amino acids: CASSLWGGNEQFF. CDR3 sequence (DNA): TGTGCCAGCAGTCTATGGGGTGGCAATGAGCAGTTCTTC. This chain joins TRBV12-3 or TRBV12-4 and TRBJ2-1, with no clear D. This CDR3 region has 13 residues. V shed 5 bases and J shed 6 bases, with 11 bases lying between them.

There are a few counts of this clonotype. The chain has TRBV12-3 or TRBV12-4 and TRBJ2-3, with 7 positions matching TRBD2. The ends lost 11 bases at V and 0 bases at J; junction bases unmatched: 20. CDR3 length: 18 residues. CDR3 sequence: CAFRQKVGTTSSTDTQYF. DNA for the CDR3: TGTGCCTTCAGACAAAAAGTCGGGACTACCAGTAGCACAGATACGCAGTATTTT.

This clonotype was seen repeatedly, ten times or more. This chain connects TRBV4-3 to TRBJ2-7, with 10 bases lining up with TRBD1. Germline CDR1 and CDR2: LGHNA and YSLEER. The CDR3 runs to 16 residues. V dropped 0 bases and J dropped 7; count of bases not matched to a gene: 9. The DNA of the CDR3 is TGCGCCAGCAGCCAAGATATGGGACAGGGGTTTAATGAGCAGTACTTC. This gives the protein CASSQDMGQGFNEQYF.